These 16 T cell receptor beta chains were all obtained from the same sample, sequenced in a study of CD8 T cells in ankylosing spondylitis. TCRdb reprocessed the 5' RACE reads with MiXCR, giving one entry per CDR3 protein. The sample has about 33,000 distinct CDR3 sequences, approximately 11% seen once; the top ten hold 20%. The sequenced material came from synovial fluid, either unsorted or a sorted T cell fraction (not recorded which). The origin of the receptors is a male donor with ankylosing spondylitis.

This clonotype was found a few times. The chain uses TRBV7-9 and TRBJ2-4; tentative D call: TRBD1 (5 bases). V gave up 1 base and J gave up 9 bases, with 22 bases separating them. CDR1 is SEHNR and CDR2 is FQNEAQ in the germline V gene (reference sequence). The CDR3 sequence is 17 residues long. The CDR3 reads CASSLVGLGSPQGIQYF. CDR3 nucleotides: TGTGCCAGCAGCTTAGTTGGGCTGGGCTCCCCCCAGGGCATTCAGTACTTC.

This clonotype was observed a few times. This chain connects TRBV4-2 to TRBJ1-2; 9 nucleotides agree with TRBD1. The CDR3 spans 15 residues. After removal of 4 bases from V and 2 bases from J, the junction contained 5 bases not matched to a gene. CDR1 and CDR2 (germline): LGHNA, YNFKEQ. In DNA form, the CDR3 reads TGTGCCAGCAGCCCAAGGACAGGGGACAACTATGGCTACACCTTC. As protein: CASSPRTGDNYGYTF.

This clonotype was observed at least ten times. The V and J genes are TRBV27 and TRBJ2-7; maybe TRBD1 (6 bases). CDR1 MNHEY and CDR2 SMNVEV come from the germline V gene (reference sequence). CDR3 length equals 14 residues. The V end lost 5 bases, the J end lost 1 base, and 12 bases lay between the germline ends. CDR3 sequence: CASSARTVSYEQYF. The DNA for the CDR3 is TGTGCCAGCAGTGCCCGGACAGTTTCCTACGAGCAGTACTTC.

This clonotype was observed a handful of times. The chain uses TRBV6-2 or TRBV6-3 and TRBJ2-6; D may be TRBD2 (5 bases). The CDR3 extends over 16 amino acids. Germline assignment: CDR1 MNHEY and CDR2 SVGEGT. The germline V and J ends were trimmed by 5 bases and 0 bases, with 11 bases remaining between them. The CDR3 nucleotides read TGTGCCAGCAGTACTGGGAGACTCTCTGGGGCCAACGTCCTGACTTTC. Amino acid sequence: CASSTGRLSGANVLTF.

The rearrangement joins TRBV29-1 to TRBJ1-5; TRBD1 might be the D (6 bases). Between the trimmed V and J ends, which lost 4 bases and 3 bases, there was a span of 16 bases. The CDR3 consists of 15 residues. Germline CDR1 SQVTM, CDR2 ANQGSEA. The CDR3 spells CSVAVTGRANQPQHF. CDR3 in DNA: TGCAGCGTTGCTGTGACAGGTAGGGCCAATCAGCCCCAGCATTTT.

As regards this clonotype: One end of the junction varies from germline; a read error may be responsible. The V gene is TRBV9, the J gene TRBJ1-2; D is unclear. CDR3 length: 12 residues. Per germline, CDR1 SGDLS and CDR2 YYNGEE. The CDR3 DNA reads as TGTGCCAGCAGCGACGACTACTATGGCTACATCTTC. It specifies CASSDDYYGYIF.

This clonotype was seen at least ten times. The chain joins TRBV12-3 or TRBV12-4 to TRBJ2-7; D is possibly TRBD2 (6 bases). This CDR3 is 14 amino acids long. V lost 3 bases and J lost 6, with 15 bases in between. CDR3 region: CASSFSLANAEQYF. Here the CDR3 DNA reads TGTGCCAGCAGTTTCTCTCTAGCGAACGCCGAGCAGTACTTC.

The chain couples TRBV2 to TRBJ2-3; D is unclear. CDR3 length equals 12 residues. In germline, CDR1 is SNHLY, CDR2 FYNNEI. V dropped 5 bases and J dropped 10 bases, with 13 bases sitting between them. The CDR3 DNA reads TGTGCCAGCAGTTCAGTGCCCCAGGCGCAGTATTTT. Amino acids: CASSSVPQAQYF.

The genes are TRBV20-1 and TRBJ2-1; the D is unclear. V was trimmed by 3 bases and J by 1 base, leaving 10 bases between them. CDR1 and CDR2 (germline): DFQATT, SNEGSKA (reference sequence). There are 14 residues in the CDR3. The CDR3 spells CSARAERSYNEQFF. The CDR3 DNA sequence: TGCAGTGCTAGGGCCGAGAGATCCTACAATGAGCAGTTCTTC.

The CDR3 protein is CASSEQDRGSGEQYF. CDR3 nucleotide sequence: TGTGCCAGCAGTGAACAGGACAGGGGCTCGGGCGAGCAGTACTTC. This sequence joins TRBV2 and TRBJ2-7; 9 bases agree with TRBD1. Unmatched junction bases numbered 8, after V lost 2 bases and J lost 6 bases. The CDR3 spans 15 residues. Germline CDR1 is SNHLY and CDR2 is FYNNEI.

V and J are TRBV9 and TRBJ2-7; 7 nucleotides agree with TRBD1. J was trimmed by 2 bases and V by 4 bases; bases with no gene match: 9. Germline CDR1 is SGDLS and CDR2 is YYNGEE. This CDR3 is built from 15 residues. As DNA, the CDR3 is TGTGCCAGCAGCCTCCGGGACAGTGAGGCCTACGAGCAGTACTTC. Protein: CASSLRDSEAYEQYF.

This clonotype has just a few counts. V gene TRBV3-1 combines with J gene TRBJ2-4; 10 bases line up with TRBD2. Looked up from germline, CDR1 is LGHDT and CDR2 is YNNKEL (reference sequence). This CDR3 is built from 16 residues. Germline trimming cut 0 bases from V and 8 bases from J; bases unmatched to any gene: 7. The CDR3 is CASSQERSGRADIQYF. In DNA form, the CDR3 reads TGTGCCAGCAGCCAAGAAAGAAGCGGGAGGGCCGACATTCAGTACTTC. Drawing the rest from reference TRBV3-1 and TRBJ2-4, the complete variable domain is DTAVSQTPKYLVTQMGNDKSIKCEQNLGHDTMYWYKQDSKKFLKIMFSYNNKELIINETVPNRFSPKSPDKAHLNLHINSLELGDSAVYFCASSQERSGRADIQYFGAGTRLSVL.

This clonotype was picked up many times. V is TRBV10-3 and J is TRBJ1-1, with TRBD1 matching over 7 bases. The CDR3 has 12 residues. Germline V lookup: CDR1 ENHRY, CDR2 SYGVKD. The CDR3 loop reads CAPEGANTEAFF. CDR3 in DNA: TGTGCTCCTGAGGGGGCGAACACTGAAGCTTTCTTT.

V and J are TRBV29-1 and TRBJ2-7; 10 bases are shared with TRBD1. From germline, CDR1 is SQVTM and CDR2 ANQGSEA. With 6 bases clipped from V and 2 bases from J, the junction kept 7 bases outside the gene matches. The CDR3 length is 14 residues. Here the CDR3 DNA reads TGCAGCGTGGTGACAGGGGGCCCACCCTACGAGCAGTACTTC. Its translation: CSVVTGGPPYEQYF.

The chain employs TRBV9 and TRBJ1-1; weak D call: TRBD1 (5 bases). Germline V lookup: CDR1 SGDLS, CDR2 YYNGEE. Trimming pared 4 bases from V and 7 bases from J, leaving 11 bases between. The CDR3 loop spans 12 amino acids. The DNA for the CDR3 is TGTGCCAGCAGCCCCGAGGGGTATGAAGCTTTCTTT. Encoded protein: CASSPEGYEAFF.

The chain links TRBV5-1 to TRBJ1-1, with 7 bases matching TRBD1. The CDR3 extends over 17 amino acids. V shed 0 bases and J 4 bases; nucleotides not matched to a gene: 12. Looked up from germline, CDR1 is SGHRS and CDR2 is YFSETQ. The chain's CDR3 is CASSLAFSIYRGTEAFF. The CDR3 coding sequence is TGCGCCAGCAGCTTGGCCTTCAGTATTTACAGGGGCACTGAAGCTTTCTTT.